This T cell receptor (beta chain) is drawn from a study of blood T cell repertoires in COVID-19. Study-level information: Sites across the United States, Italy and Spain contributed samples from acute and convalescent COVID-19.

Profiled with immunoSEQ multiplex PCR; TCRdb holds only in-frame clones, not every one. This sample carries about 100,000 clones, roughly nine tenths of them seen once, and the ten largest clones take roughly 5.6%. With 4 bases clipped from V and 6 bases from J, the junction kept 15 bases outside the gene matches. Germline loops: CDR1 LGHNA, CDR2 YNFKEQ. This CDR3 has 17 amino acids. The V call is TRBV4-2, the J call TRBJ2-5, with TRBD2 matching over 9 bases. The sample taken for sequencing was peripheral blood. The sequence was obtained from a human donor in a cohort sampled during active COVID-19. In nucleotides, the CDR3 is TGTGCCAGCAGCCGGGTTTCCCGGGTAGCGGGGGCGAAGACCCAGTACTTC. As protein: CASSRVSRVAGAKTQYF.